This note documents a single T cell receptor (beta chain) sequence. The antigen remains unidentified. The PCR used 60 Vbeta and 13 Jbeta primers. The protocol was immunoSEQ multiplex PCR, while the TCRdb copy is restricted to in-frame clones and leaves out a portion. This sample's table has 150,000 to 200,000 clones. The data derive from a study of cytomegalovirus exposure and HLA in healthy donors. Study-wide results and caveats: Association of 15,000 to 20,000 TCR beta sequences with HLA alleles was found at 0.05 false discovery rate in a later analysis.

The CDR3 is 16 residues long. CDR1 is SGHRS, CDR2 YFSETQ, per germline. V dropped 4 bases and J dropped 4; count of bases not matched to a gene: 10. The TCR originated in a man aged 30 to 45 in good health and CMV-seronegative. The sequenced material came from PBMCs. The rearrangement links TRBV5-1 to TRBJ2-3; 9 nucleotides match TRBD1. CDR3 nucleotides: TGCGCCAGCAGCCGGGACACAGGGGGCGGCGCAGATACGCAGTATTTT. It encodes CASSRDTGGGADTQYF.